This is a list of T cell receptor beta chains from one sample in a study of OX40 agonist ivuxolimab in advanced cancers. The data were produced by immunoSEQ multiplex PCR, yet TCRdb's version contains in-frame clones alone and is incomplete. The repertoire includes some 80,000 clones, around nine tenths of them detected once, and less than 3% sits in the top ten. The sample here was CD4+ or CD8+ T cells sorted from blood, taken in a trial of the OX40 agonist ivuxolimab. All receptors derive from an adult with an advanced solid tumor such as melanoma, head and neck, liver or kidney cancer. Both conserved end residues are part of each CDR3. The D gene is left open where the match is weak. Size tells how often a clone was seen (once, few, many) or the class of an expanded clone, and some rows leave it out.

>NA|TRBD1|TRBJ2-7|13|TRBV5-1
TGCGCCAGCAGCACGGGACAGGACTACGAGCAGTACTTC
CASSTGQDYEQYF
>NA|NA|TRBJ1-2|14|TRBV18
TGTGCCAGCTCACCATATGCAGGGGTCGATGGCTACACCTTC
CASSPYAGVDGYTF
>NA|NA|TRBJ1-5|12|TRBV19
TGTGCCAGTAGTATAGTGGATCAGCCCCAGCATTTT
CASSIVDQPQHF
>NA|NA|TRBJ1-2|11|TRBV10-3
TGTGCCTCCCGCGGGGCGTTCGGCTACACCTTC
CASRGAFGYTF
>NA|NA|TRBJ2-1|13|TRBV7-7
TGTGCTAGCAGCCCCGGACCTAACAATGAGCAGTTCTTC
CASSPGPNNEQFF
>NA|NA|TRBJ2-3|15|TRBV5-4
TGTGCCAGCTCCCCAGGCAGGACCTCAAGGGATACGCAGTATTTT
CASSPGRTSRDTQYF
>NA|TRBD2|TRBJ2-2|16|TRBV5-4
TGTGCCAGCAGCCTCCTGGCGGGGGGGTCCACCGGGGAGCTGTTTTTT
CASSLLAGGSTGELFF
>NA|NA|TRBJ1-4|14|TRBV6-1
TGTGCCAGCAGTGTACAGGGCCTTAATGAAAAACTGTTTTTT
CASSVQGLNEKLFF
>NA|TRBD1|TRBJ2-5|16|TRBV11-3
TGTGCCAGCAGCCCGTCGTCAGGGGGCATGAGAGAGACCCAGTACTTC
CASSPSSGGMRETQYF
>NA|TRBD2|TRBJ2-1|16|TRBV5-4
TGTGCCAGCAGCTTCGGGGTAGCGGGAGTTAGGGATGAGCAGTTCTTC
CASSFGVAGVRDEQFF
>NA|NA|TRBJ2-7|14|TRBV2
TGTGCCAGCAGTGGGGAGGTGCCCCCATACGAGCAGTACTTC
CASSGEVPPYEQYF
>NA|NA|TRBJ1-2|14|TRBV30
TGTGCCTGGAGTATGGTAGGGGAGGGCTATGGCTACACCTTC
CAWSMVGEGYGYTF
>NA|NA|TRBJ2-7|12|TRBV29-1
TGCAGCTATAGCCGAGGAAGGCTCGAGCAGTACTTC
CSYSRGRLEQYF
>NA|NA|TRBJ2-7|14|TRBV5-1
TGCGCCAGCAGCTTAGGGCAGGACCCGTACGAGCAGTACTTC
CASSLGQDPYEQYF
>once|NA|TRBJ1-5|15|TRBV7-2
TGTGCCAGCAGCTTACGGGGGGCTAGCAATCAGCCCCAGCATTTT
CASSLRGASNQPQHF
>once|TRBD2|TRBJ2-1|13|TRBV2
TGTGTCCCGGGGGGTAGCTCCTACAATGAGCAGTTCTTC
CVPGGSSYNEQFF
>NA|TRBD2|TRBJ2-7|16|TRBV4-1
TGCGCCAGCAGCCAGATAAGCGGGAGCTCCACCTACGAGCAGTACTTC
CASSQISGSSTYEQYF
>NA|NA|TRBJ2-3|12|TRBV7-2
TGTGCCAGCAGCGCGACTACAGATACGCAGTATTTT
CASSATTDTQYF
>NA|NA|TRBJ1-1|14|TRBV7-2
TGTGCCAGCAGCGCCCAGGGAGTCGGCACTGAAGCTTTCTTT
CASSAQGVGTEAFF
>NA|NA|TRBJ1-4|13|TRBV14
TGTGCCAGCAGCCAAGACAGAAATGAAAAACTGTTTTTT
CASSQDRNEKLFF
>NA|TRBD1|TRBJ2-2|15|TRBV7-7
TGTGCTAGCAGTTCAGGGGGCAGGGAATCCGGGGAGCTGTTTTTT
CASSSGGRESGELFF
>NA|NA|TRBJ1-5|16|TRBV19
TGTGCCAGTAGAGTGAGGGGGGGGTATAGCAATCAGCCCCAGCATTTT
CASRVRGGYSNQPQHF
>NA|NA|TRBJ1-4|16|TRBV19
TGTGCCAGTGGTGAGGTCAGAGGTGGAGGTGGGGAAAAACTGTTTTTT
CASGEVRGGGGEKLFF
>NA|NA|TRBJ1-1|14|TRBV5-1
TGCGCCAGCAGCCCCGAAGGGGCGAACACTGAAGCTTTCTTT
CASSPEGANTEAFF
>NA|NA|TRBJ2-3|13|TRBV7-2
TGTGCCAGCAGCTTAGGCGGCCCGGATACGCAGTATTTT
CASSLGGPDTQYF
>once|NA|TRBJ1-1|11|TRBV2
TGTGCCAGCAGGGGGTACACTGAAGCTTTCTTT
CASRGYTEAFF
>few|NA|TRBJ2-1|12|TRBV2
TGTGCCAGCAAAGCGGACCAGACTGAGCAGTTCTTC
CASKADQTEQFF
>NA|NA|TRBJ1-2|17|TRBV30
TGTGCCTGGAGTGTACTGCGACTGACAGTGGGAAACTATGGCTACACCTTC
CAWSVLRLTVGNYGYTF
>NA|NA|TRBJ2-1|16|TRBV15
TGTGCCACCAGCCTAGGAGTAGGGACTGGGCGTAATGAGCAGTTCTTC
CATSLGVGTGRNEQFF
>few|NA|TRBJ2-5|13|TRBV25-1
TGTGCCAGCAGTGGTAGTAGCGCCCAAACCCAGTACTTC
CASSGSSAQTQYF
>NA|NA|TRBJ1-1|12|TRBV6-5
TGTGCCAGCGGGAACAGGAACACTGAAGCTTTCTTT
CASGNRNTEAFF
>NA|NA|TRBJ2-4|17|TRBV5-4
TGTGCCAGCAGCTTGGGCACAGGACCTCTAGCCAAAAACATTCAGTACTTC
CASSLGTGPLAKNIQYF
>NA|NA|TRBJ1-1|16|TRBV5-1
TGCGCCAGCAGCTTGTTAACAGGTAACTTTGGCACTGAAGCTTTCTTT
CASSLLTGNFGTEAFF
>NA|NA|TRBJ1-2|13|TRBV30
TGTGCCTGGAGCAGGGCAATTTACTCTGGCTACACCTTC
CAWSRAIYSGYTF